This T cell receptor (beta chain) was found in a study of cytomegalovirus exposure and HLA in healthy donors. Study details: Across some 400 genotyped donors, around 82% landed in the Caucasian-associated ancestry cluster.

V lost 4 bases to trimming and J lost 7 bases; unmatched junction nucleotides: 10. Germline values: CDR1 SGHTA, CDR2 FQGNSA. The CDR3 contains 15 residues. As to this clone: Its antigen is unknown.

The PCR contained 60 Vbeta and 13 Jbeta primers. TCRdb's copy holds only in-frame clones and misses some; the assay was immunoSEQ multiplex PCR. The ten most abundant clones cover approximately 1.5% of a sample with 65,000 to 85,000 clones. Regarding the study as a whole: CMV antigen specificity of a few CMV-associated chains was confirmed in vitro. In an earlier analysis, productive rearrangement rates for most beta V segments clustered near 87% or 30%. Later on, analysis showed that most CMV-associated TCR beta chains appeared to be HLA-restricted.

The chain couples TRBV7-2 to TRBJ2-4; 7 bases match TRBD2. This receptor was taken from an older woman in good health and CMV-seronegative. The sequenced material came from PBMCs. Written as DNA, the CDR3 is TGTGCCAGCAGCTCCTCTTCCGGGACTATGAACATTCAGTACTTC. Protein: CASSSSSGTMNIQYF.